Here is one T cell receptor beta chain with its context. A read error may produce the germline difference seen at one junction end. For each extraction, RNA and DNA were obtained together from about 20-30 mg of unsorted bulk tissue. Patients carried chronic HBV infection without prior treatment. This specimen belongs to a study of tumor-infiltrating lymphocytes in primary liver carcinoma. Overall study: Patients were men and women aged 30 to 69 years.

A constant-region primer served to make TCR beta cDNA from roughly 540 ng total RNA. Three rounds of nested multiplex PCR with slightly modified ARM-PCR produced TCR beta libraries. TRBV1-TRBV30 forward primers paired with a C-beta reverse primer were used in the first two PCR rounds, which ran about 11 cycles each. TCRdb reprocessed the multiplex PCR reads via MiXCR and lists one record per CDR3 protein. The table shows 90,000 to 150,000 distinct CDR3 sequences, with approximately 68% occurring only once. The V gene's germline CDR1 is MNHNS and CDR2 SASEGT. This CDR3 region has 16 residues. The sequenced sample consisted of tumor-adjacent normal liver tissue. J is TRBJ2-5 and V is TRBV6-1; a possible D gene is TRBD2 (6 bases). The TCR originated in a woman aged 55-70 years with primary liver carcinoma and hepatitis B virus infection. The DNA of the CDR3 is TGTGCCAGCGGTGAAGCCTGGGTAGCGGCAGTAGGGACCCAGTACTTC. Protein product: CASGEAWVAAVGTQYF.